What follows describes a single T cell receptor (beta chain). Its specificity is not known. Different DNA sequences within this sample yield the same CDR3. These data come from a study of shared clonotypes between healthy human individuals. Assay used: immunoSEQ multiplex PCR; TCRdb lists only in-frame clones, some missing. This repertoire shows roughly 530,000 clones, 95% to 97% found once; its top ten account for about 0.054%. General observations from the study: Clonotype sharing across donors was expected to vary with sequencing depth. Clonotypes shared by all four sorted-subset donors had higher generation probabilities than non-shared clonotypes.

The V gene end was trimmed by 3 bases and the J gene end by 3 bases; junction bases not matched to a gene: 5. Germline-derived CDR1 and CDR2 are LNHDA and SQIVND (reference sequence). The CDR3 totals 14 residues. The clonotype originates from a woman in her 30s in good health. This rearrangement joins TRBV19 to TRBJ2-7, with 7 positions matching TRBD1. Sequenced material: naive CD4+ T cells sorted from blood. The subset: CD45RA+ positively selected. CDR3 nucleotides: TGTGCCAGTAGTATCGGGTCAGGGGGCTACGAGCAGTACTTC. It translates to CASSIGSGGYEQYF.